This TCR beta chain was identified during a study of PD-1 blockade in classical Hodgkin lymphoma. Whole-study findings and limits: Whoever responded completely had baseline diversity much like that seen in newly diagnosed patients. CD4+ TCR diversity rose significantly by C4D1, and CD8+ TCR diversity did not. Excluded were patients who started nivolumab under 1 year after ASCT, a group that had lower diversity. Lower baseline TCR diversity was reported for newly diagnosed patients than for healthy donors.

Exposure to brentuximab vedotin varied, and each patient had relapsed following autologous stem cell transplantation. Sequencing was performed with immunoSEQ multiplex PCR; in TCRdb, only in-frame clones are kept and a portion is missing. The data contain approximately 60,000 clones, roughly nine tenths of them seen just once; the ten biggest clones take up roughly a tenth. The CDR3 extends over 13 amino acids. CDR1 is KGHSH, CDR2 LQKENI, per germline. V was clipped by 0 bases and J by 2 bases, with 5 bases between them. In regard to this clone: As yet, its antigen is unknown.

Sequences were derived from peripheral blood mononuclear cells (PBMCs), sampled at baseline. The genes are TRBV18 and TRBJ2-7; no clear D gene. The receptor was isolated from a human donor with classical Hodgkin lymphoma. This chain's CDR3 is CASSPPVTYEQYF. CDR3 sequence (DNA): TGTGCCAGCTCACCACCGGTCACCTACGAGCAGTACTTC. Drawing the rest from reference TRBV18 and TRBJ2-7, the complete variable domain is NAGVMQNPRHLVRRRGQEARLRCSPMKGHSHVYWYRQLPEEGLKFMVYLQKENIIDESGMPKERFSAEFPKEGPSILRIQQVVRGDSAAYFCASSPPVTYEQYFGPGTRLTVT.